The 21 T cell receptor beta chains presented below share a single source sample, sequenced in a study of shared clonotypes between healthy human individuals. Data came from immunoSEQ multiplex PCR; TCRdb stores just in-frame clones and leaves some out. The table lists over a million clones, around three quarters of them singletons. Material: memory CD4+ T cells from PBMCs. Subset indicated: CD45RA-negative fraction. The receptors here all came from a young man in good health. Some clones in this sample may be carry-over from other donors' samples.

The J gene is TRBJ2-3, the V gene TRBV13, with D hard to call. The V and J ends lost 5 bases and 3 bases respectively, with 12 bases between them. CDR3 length: 14 residues. Germline CDR1 and CDR2: PRHDT and FYEKMQ (reference sequence). The CDR3 reads CASSPKPATDTQYF. CDR3 sequence (DNA): TGTGCCAGCAGCCCCAAGCCAGCTACAGATACGCAGTATTTT.

This sequence joins TRBV18 and TRBJ2-3, with 9 bases identical to TRBD2. This CDR3 is 15 amino acids long. V gave up 3 bases and J gave up 4 bases; unmatched junction bases: 5. The germline CDR1 and CDR2 sequences are KGHSH and LQKENI. For the CDR3, the DNA is TGTGCCAGCTCACCGGCGGGAGGGCCCTCAGATACGCAGTATTTT. Residues: CASSPAGGPSDTQYF.

This clone has a single count. The V call is TRBV6-1, the J call TRBJ2-1; D remains unclear. V shed 2 bases and J shed 5 bases, with 4 bases lying between them. This CDR3 is built from 12 residues. The germline V gene has CDR1 MNHNS and CDR2 SASEGT. CDR3: CASSEKNNEQFF. Here the CDR3 DNA reads TGTGCCAGCAGTGAAAAGAACAATGAGCAGTTCTTC.

The CDR3 protein is CASSAIGGGAHNEQFF. The CDR3 DNA follows: TGTGCCAGCAGCGCCATCGGAGGAGGGGCCCACAATGAGCAGTTCTTC. The V gene is TRBV7-9, the J gene TRBJ2-1, with a tentative D call TRBD2 (6 bases). This CDR3 contains 16 residues. Germline CDR1 and CDR2: SEHNR and FQNEAQ (reference sequence). The V and J ends lost 5 bases and 5 bases respectively, with 19 bases between them.

This sequence joins TRBV28 and TRBJ1-6, with a weak D call TRBD1 (5 bases). The CDR3 consists of 15 residues. Germline CDR1 reads MDHEN; CDR2 reads SYDVKM. Trimming pared 3 bases from V and 7 bases from J, leaving 13 bases between. The CDR3 sequence: CASSFSWGKNSPLHF. In DNA, the CDR3 is TGTGCCAGCAGTTTTTCCTGGGGGAAGAATTCACCCCTCCACTTT.

The rearrangement uses TRBV4-2 and TRBJ2-7, with a tentative D call TRBD2 (6 bases). The CDR3 totals 14 residues. V was trimmed by 4 bases and J by 1 base, leaving 11 bases between them. CDR1 is LGHNA, CDR2 YNFKEQ, per germline. The CDR3 bases are TGTGCCAGCAGCCGGGGGGACGGATCCTACGAGCAGTACTTC. Translation: CASSRGDGSYEQYF.

The J gene is TRBJ1-5, the V gene TRBV7-8, with 9 bases lining up with TRBD1. After removal of 1 base from V and 11 bases from J, the junction contained 12 bases not matched to a gene. The CDR3 runs 16 residues. Germline V gene sequence: CDR1 SGHVS, CDR2 FQNEAQ. In DNA, the CDR3 is TGTGCCAGCAGCTTAGTCACAGGGGGCGATAGCTCGGCCCAGCATTTT. Translating it yields CASSLVTGGDSSAQHF.

The CDR3 DNA reads as TGTGCCAGCAGCCGTACCACAGCCACTGAAGCTTTCTTT. Amino acids: CASSRTTATEAFF. The chain is built from TRBV6-5 and TRBJ1-1; D remains unclear. With 6 bases removed from V and 4 bases from J, the gap between germline ends came to 12 bases. In germline, CDR1 is MNHEY, CDR2 SVGAGI. This CDR3 contains 13 residues.

Turning to this clone: Given a much more abundant clone one base away, this may be a read error. CDR3 nucleotides: TGTGCCAGCTCGGGGGACAGGACACAAGAGACCCAGTACTTC. Translating it yields CASSGDRTQETQYF. The V gene is TRBV18, the J gene TRBJ2-5; TRBD1 agrees at 8 bases. Germline V lookup: CDR1 KGHSH, CDR2 LQKENI. After removal of 6 bases from V and 2 bases from J, the junction contained 5 bases not matched to a gene. The CDR3 is 14 amino acids. Complete variable domain (other parts from reference TRBV18 and TRBJ2-5): NAGVMQNPRHLVRRRGQEARLRCSPMKGHSHVYWYRQLPEEGLKFMVYLQKENIIDESGMPKERFSAEFPKEGPSILRIQQVVRGDSAAYFCASSGDRTQETQYFGPGTRLLVL.

Concerning this clone itself: The junction departs from the called germline gene at one end, perhaps through a read error. This sequence joins TRBV15 and TRBJ2-1; perhaps TRBD2 as D (5 bases). The CDR3 has 15 residues. Per germline, CDR1 LNHNV and CDR2 YYDKDF (reference sequence). The CDR3 DNA is TGTGCCGCCAGCAGAGAGCGGATGCCTTTTAATGAGCAGTTCTTC. Translated: CAASRERMPFNEQFF.

This clone was recorded many times. V usage is TRBV5-6 and J usage is TRBJ2-7, with 10 bases fitting TRBD1. V was clipped by 4 bases and J by 5 bases; unmatched bases: 6. CDR3 length: 14 amino acids. In germline, CDR1 is SGHDT, CDR2 YYEEEE. The CDR3 nucleotides are TGTGCCAGCAGCCCCGGGACAGGGGTAAACGAGCAGTACTTC. Encoded protein: CASSPGTGVNEQYF.

V is TRBV10-1 and J is TRBJ2-5, with 9 bases lining up with TRBD2. The DNA end is a closer match to TRBJ2-7, so the J assignment may be wrong. This CDR3 has 15 amino acids. Per germline, CDR1 WNHNN and CDR2 SYGVQD (reference sequence). The CDR3 DNA reads as TGCGCCAGCAGTGAGGGGTCTAGCGGGACCTACGAGCAGTACTTC. Its translation is CASSEGSSGTYEQYF.

This chain joins TRBV25-1 and TRBJ1-3, with a weak D call TRBD1 (5 bases). With 5 bases removed from V and 2 bases from J, the gap between germline ends came to 22 bases. Germline loops: CDR1 MGHDK, CDR2 SYGVNS. The CDR3 extends over 18 amino acids. The CDR3 protein is CASSIQVPPTGPGNTIYF. CDR3 coding DNA: TGTGCCAGCAGTATACAGGTCCCCCCAACTGGGCCTGGAAACACCATATATTTT.

V and J are TRBV9 and TRBJ2-7; D is ambiguous. Per the germline V gene, CDR1 is SGDLS and CDR2 is YYNGEE. V was cut by 0 bases and J by 0 bases, with 10 bases left in between. The CDR3 length is 15 residues. This CDR3 is CASSVGSESSYEQYF. Written as DNA, the CDR3 is TGTGCCAGCAGCGTAGGGTCGGAAAGCTCCTACGAGCAGTACTTC.

In regard to this clone: This specimen includes other DNA sequences encoding the same CDR3. The chain is built from TRBV5-4 and TRBJ2-1, with 11 bases fitting TRBD2. CDR1 SGHNT and CDR2 YYREEE come from the germline V gene (reference sequence). The CDR3 extends over 14 amino acids. The J segment lost 4 bases and the V segment lost 5 bases, leaving 2 bases of the junction unmatched. As DNA, the CDR3 is TGTGCCAGCAGGAGGACTAGCGGGTACAATGAGCAGTTCTTC. Amino acid sequence: CASRRTSGYNEQFF.

This clone occurred a few times. The chain employs TRBV10-2 and TRBJ1-2; no definite D call. The CDR3 is made up of 14 amino acids. The V gene lost 3 bases and the J gene lost 0 bases, with 8 bases spanning the gap. The V gene's germline CDR1 is WSHSY and CDR2 SAAADI. This CDR3 is CASSEMVSNYGYTF. The CDR3 nucleotides are TGCGCCAGCAGTGAAATGGTCTCTAACTATGGCTACACCTTC.

The rearrangement joins TRBV5-1 to TRBJ2-7, with D tentatively TRBD2 (5 bases). The CDR3 runs to 15 residues. Germline CDR1 is SGHRS and CDR2 is YFSETQ. Trimming stripped 0 bases from V and 5 bases from J, with 15 bases between. The DNA of the CDR3 is TGCGCCAGCAGCTTGGTCCACCTCGGGCGGGACGAGCAGTACTTC. It codes for CASSLVHLGRDEQYF.

This chain links TRBV5-8 with TRBJ2-5; 8 bases are a match to TRBD1. Germline values: CDR1 SGHTS, CDR2 YDEGEE. This CDR3 is 15 amino acids long. The J segment lost 5 bases and the V segment lost 0 bases, leaving 6 bases of the junction unmatched. The CDR3, as DNA: TGTGCCAGCAGCTTGGGAGGCAGGGGGCGGGAGACCCAGTACTTC. Its protein product is CASSLGGRGRETQYF.

The V gene is TRBV28, the J gene TRBJ2-1; D is unresolved. CDR3 length equals 13 residues. Trimming removed 5 bases from V and 9 bases from J, with 14 bases in between. The germline V gene has CDR1 MDHEN and CDR2 SYDVKM. The chain's CDR3 is CASSDAYRGEQFF. The DNA for the CDR3 is TGTGCCAGCAGTGACGCTTATCGAGGTGAGCAGTTCTTC.

The V and J genes are TRBV19 and TRBJ2-4; the D is unclear. The CDR3 is made up of 13 amino acids. Germline CDR1 LNHDA, CDR2 SQIVND (reference sequence). Trimming took 10 bases from V and 1 from J, leaving 11 bases between them. The CDR3 nucleotides are TGTGCCACCTCCAATAATGCCAAAAACATTCAGTACTTC. As protein: CATSNNAKNIQYF.

This clone was detected only a few times. The gene calls are TRBV11-2 and TRBJ2-1, with D perhaps matching TRBD2 (6 bases). The CDR3 has 16 residues. V lost 3 bases and J 3 bases, leaving 15 bases between the germline ends. The germline CDR1 and CDR2 sequences are SGHAT and FQNNGV. The DNA of the CDR3 is TGTGCCAGCAGCTTCCGTCTGGCGGGAATCTACAATGAGCAGTTCTTC. Protein sequence: CASSFRLAGIYNEQFF.